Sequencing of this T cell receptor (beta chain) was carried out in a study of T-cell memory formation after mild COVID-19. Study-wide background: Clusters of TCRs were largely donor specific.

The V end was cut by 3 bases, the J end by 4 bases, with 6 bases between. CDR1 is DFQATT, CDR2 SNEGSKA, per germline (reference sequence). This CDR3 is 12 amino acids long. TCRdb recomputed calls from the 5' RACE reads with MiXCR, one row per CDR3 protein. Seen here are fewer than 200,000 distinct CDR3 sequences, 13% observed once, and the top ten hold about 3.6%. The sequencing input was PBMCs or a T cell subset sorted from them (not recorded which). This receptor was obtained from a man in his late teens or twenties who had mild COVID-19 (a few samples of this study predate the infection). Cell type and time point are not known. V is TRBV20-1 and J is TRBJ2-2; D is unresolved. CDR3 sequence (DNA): TGCAGTGCTAGTACGACCACCGGGGAGCTGTTTTTT. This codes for CSASTTTGELFF.